The following is a T cell receptor (beta chain) sequence with its context. The antigen is undetermined. RNA transcripts were the template, and TCR beta CDR3 regions were amplified from them. HTBI-primed first-round RT-PCR preceded second-round multiplex PCR. TCRdb redid the calling of the multiplex PCR reads with MiXCR, one entry per CDR3 protein. The table records some 1.1 million distinct CDR3 sequences, about 38% of them present only once. Included hyperthyroidism patients were aged 18 to 65 and newly diagnosed (under 2 months' duration). These data originate in a study of Graves' ophthalmopathy and Graves' hyperthyroidism. Study-wide results and limits: Most thyroid clonotypes expanded beyond 0.001 frequency were also found in blood. It was with approximately 69% sensitivity and just under 75% specificity that the model predicted ophthalmopathy progression.

V was shortened by 3 bases and J by 12 bases, with 11 bases between the two germline ends. The germline CDR1 and CDR2 sequences are DFQATT and SNEGSKA (reference sequence). The CDR3 runs 10 residues. Sequenced input: peripheral blood or thyroid tissue (not recorded which). The sequence came from an adult man with Graves' hyperthyroidism. This chain connects TRBV20-1 to TRBJ1-2, with D possibly matching TRBD1 (5 bases). CDR3 residues: CSARGTSDTF. CDR3 nucleotide sequence: TGCAGTGCTAGGGGGACTAGCGACACCTTC.